Listed here are 14 T cell receptor beta chains from one sample, sequenced in a study of STAT3 mutations in large granular lymphocyte leukemia. Study observations and caveats: Every T-LGLL patient had at least one immunodominant TCRbeta clonotype.

Sequencing was performed with immunoSEQ multiplex PCR; in TCRdb, only in-frame clones are kept and a portion is missing. Found here are roughly 11,000 clones, about 80% of them singletons; the top ten hold 47%. No antigen is known for these receptors. Source material: peripheral blood mononuclear cells. The source is a man aged 55-75 years with T-cell large granular lymphocyte leukemia. Some clones in this sample may be carry-over from other donors' samples.

The sample holds a few counts of this clone. The rearrangement uses TRBV7-2 and TRBJ2-7; D uncertain. The CDR3 extends over 15 amino acids. In germline, CDR1 is SGHTA, CDR2 FQGNSA. The germline V and J ends were trimmed by 0 bases and 2 bases, with 11 bases remaining between them. The CDR3 loop reads CASSLAGGLAYEQYF. The CDR3 DNA is TGTGCCAGCAGCTTAGCCGGCGGATTGGCCTACGAGCAGTACTTC. The full variable domain, completed using reference TRBV7-2 and TRBJ2-7, is GAGVSQSPSNKVTEKGKDVELRCDPISGHTALYWYRQSLGQGLEFLIYFQGNSAPDKSGLPSDRFSAERTGGSVSTLTIQRTQQEDSAVYLCASSLAGGLAYEQYFGPGTRLTVT.

The rearrangement links TRBV6-6 to TRBJ2-1, with TRBD1 as a possible D gene (5 bases). CDR3 length: 16 amino acids. Looked up from germline, CDR1 is MNHNY and CDR2 is SVGAGI (reference sequence). With 0 bases removed from V and 4 bases from J, the gap between germline ends came to 13 bases. The CDR3 is CASSYSTDHLYNEQFF. The CDR3 DNA reads as TGTGCCAGCAGTTACTCGACAGATCACCTTTACAATGAGCAGTTCTTC.

V usage is TRBV12-5 and J usage is TRBJ2-1, with D perhaps matching TRBD1 (6 bases). CDR1 and CDR2 (germline): LGHNT, FRNRAP. The CDR3 is 15 residues long. V lost 5 bases and J lost 6, with 17 bases in between. The CDR3, as DNA: TGTGCTAGTGGTCCCAGGGGCCTTCCCCGCAATGAGCAGTTCTTC. Translation: CASGPRGLPRNEQFF.

The V and J genes are TRBV30 and TRBJ1-2; the D gene is possibly TRBD1 (5 bases). V was trimmed by 0 bases and J by 6 bases, leaving 17 bases between them. The CDR3 length is 15 residues. Germline assignment: CDR1 GTSNPN and CDR2 SVGIG (reference sequence). As DNA, the CDR3 is TGTGCCTGGAGTGTACTTTCCCCGGGACGGGATGGCTACACCTTC. Translated, it gives CAWSVLSPGRDGYTF.

The genes are TRBV18 and TRBJ1-4; D gene uncertain. Germline V lookup: CDR1 KGHSH, CDR2 LQKENI. V was shortened by 2 bases and J by 4 bases, with 17 bases between the two germline ends. CDR3 length equals 17 residues. CDR3 DNA sequence: TGTGCCAGCTCACCAGTTCGGGCGGCAGGCCTTAATGAAAAACTGTTTTTT. It translates to CASSPVRAAGLNEKLFF.

The chain carries TRBV6-4 and TRBJ2-3; maybe TRBD1 (6 bases). Trimming left V 0 bases short and J 9 bases short, with 10 bases between. The CDR3 totals 13 residues. Germline V gives CDR1 MRHNA, CDR2 SNTAGT. This chain's CDR3 is CASSDSGGETQYF. The CDR3 nucleotides read TGTGCCAGCAGTGACTCTGGGGGCGAGACGCAGTATTTT.

This clone appeared a few times. The CDR3 region has the DNA TGTGCCAGCAGTGAAGGGTTCGGTTGGGACGAGCAGTACTTC. It encodes CASSEGFGWDEQYF. J is TRBJ2-7 and V is TRBV2, with no clear D. The CDR3 spans 14 residues. Per germline, CDR1 SNHLY and CDR2 FYNNEI. With 1 base removed from V and 5 bases from J, the gap between germline ends came to 12 bases. Variable domain in full (rest from reference TRBV2 and TRBJ2-7): EPEVTQTPSHQVTQMGQEVILRCVPISNHLYFYWYRQILGQKVEFLVSFYNNEISEKSEIFDDQFSVERPDGSNFTLKIRSTKLEDSAMYFCASSEGFGWDEQYFGPGTRLTVT.

The chain uses TRBV11-2 and TRBJ2-1; 10 nucleotides agree with TRBD2. Germline CDR1 is SGHAT and CDR2 is FQNNGV. The CDR3 length is 15 residues. After removal of 4 bases from V and 9 bases from J, the junction contained 9 bases not matched to a gene. The CDR3: CASSSPDSGRIEQFF. CDR3 in DNA: TGTGCCAGCAGCTCCCCAGATAGCGGGAGGATTGAGCAGTTCTTC. Filled out from reference TRBV11-2 and TRBJ2-1, the complete variable domain reads EAGVAQSPRYKIIEKRQSVAFWCNPISGHATLYWYQQILGQGPKLLIQFQNNGVVDDSQLPKDRFSAERLKGVDSTLKIQPAKLEDSAVYLCASSSPDSGRIEQFFGPGTRLTVL.

Only a few counts were recorded for this clone. This chain connects TRBV5-4 to TRBJ1-2, with 8 bases identical to TRBD1. The CDR3 contains 12 residues. The junction had 3 bases not matched to a gene; V was cut back by 5 bases and J by 6 bases. CDR1 and CDR2 from the germline V gene are SGHNT and YYREEE (reference sequence). The CDR3 DNA follows: TGTGCCAGCAGTGGACAGGGAAATGGCTACACCTTC. Protein product: CASSGQGNGYTF.

V gene TRBV30 combines with J gene TRBJ2-5; D remains unclear. The germline gives CDR1 GTSNPN, CDR2 SVGIG (reference sequence). The CDR3 contains 13 residues. Between the trimmed V and J ends, which lost 1 base and 5 bases, there was a span of 11 bases. The DNA for the CDR3 is TGTGCCTGGAGTGGGCTAGTCTCGGAGACCCAGTACTTC. Encoded protein: CAWSGLVSETQYF.

In this sample, this clone turned up once. This chain joins TRBV5-4 and TRBJ1-3, with a weak D call TRBD1 (6 bases). Germline CDR1 reads SGHNT; CDR2 reads YYREEE (reference sequence). This CDR3 is built from 13 residues. The V gene lost 5 bases and the J gene lost 4 bases, with 10 bases spanning the gap. The CDR3: CASRPGQGNTIYF. DNA of the CDR3: TGTGCCAGCAGACCCGGACAGGGAAACACCATATATTTT.

The J gene is TRBJ1-2, the V gene TRBV27, with D unresolved. V dropped 6 bases and J dropped 3 bases, with 20 bases sitting between them. Germline loops: CDR1 MNHEY, CDR2 SMNVEV (reference sequence). This CDR3 contains 16 residues. The CDR3, as DNA: TGTGCCAGCAGGCCCCGGGCCTCGGGTGGCGACTATGGCTACACCTTC. Translating it yields CASRPRASGGDYGYTF.

The chain combines TRBV19 with TRBJ1-2; D is perhaps TRBD1 (5 bases). Germline V gene data show CDR1 as LNHDA and CDR2 as SQIVND (reference sequence). The V gene lost 7 bases and the J gene lost 0 bases, with 15 bases spanning the gap. The CDR3 runs 15 residues. Here the CDR3 reads CASTPPGDPNYGYTF. CDR3 nucleotide sequence: TGTGCCAGTACTCCCCCCGGGGACCCTAACTATGGCTACACCTTC.

The rearrangement links TRBV11-2 to TRBJ2-1; D may correspond to TRBD1 or TRBD2 (7 bases each). V lost 6 bases and J 9 bases, leaving 24 bases between the germline ends. The CDR3 has 16 residues. Germline CDR1 SGHAT, CDR2 FQNNGV. The CDR3 is CASRLPSGGGSGEQFF. The CDR3 DNA follows: TGTGCCAGCAGGTTACCGTCAGGGGGGGGCTCGGGTGAGCAGTTCTTC.